This T cell receptor beta chain was sequenced for a study of blood T cell repertoires in COVID-19. Whole-study context: PBMCs, B-cell-depleted T cells, or T cells provided the cDNA or gDNA that made up the material.

The table came from immunoSEQ multiplex PCR; TCRdb's copy has only in-frame clones and leaves some out. The sample carries around 300,000 clones, about 82% recorded once. The TCR sequence derives from a human donor in a cohort sampled during active COVID-19. Sequences were obtained from peripheral blood.

CDR3 protein: CASSSNQGGETQYF. CDR3 nucleotides: TGTGCCAGCAGTTCCAACCAGGGAGGAGAGACCCAGTACTTC. The chain has TRBV6-5 and TRBJ2-5; TRBD2 is a possible D gene (6 bases). Trimming left V 4 bases short and J 4 bases short, with 13 bases between. Germline values: CDR1 MNHEY, CDR2 SVGAGI. The CDR3 consists of 14 residues.